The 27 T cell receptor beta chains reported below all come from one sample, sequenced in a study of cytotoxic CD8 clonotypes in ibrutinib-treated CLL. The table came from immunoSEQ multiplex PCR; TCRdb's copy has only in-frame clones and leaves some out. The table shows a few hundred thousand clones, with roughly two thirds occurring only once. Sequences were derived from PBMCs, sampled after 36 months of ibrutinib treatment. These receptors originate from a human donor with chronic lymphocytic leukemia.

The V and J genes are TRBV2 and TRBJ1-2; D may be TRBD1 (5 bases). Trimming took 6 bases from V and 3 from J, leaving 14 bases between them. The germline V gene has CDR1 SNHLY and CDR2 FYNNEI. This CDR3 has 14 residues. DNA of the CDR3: TGTGCCAGCAGCAATGACGGGGGGGACTATGGCTACACCTTC. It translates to CASSNDGGDYGYTF. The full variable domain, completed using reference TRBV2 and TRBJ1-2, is EPEVTQTPSHQVTQMGQEVILRCVPISNHLYFYWYRQILGQKVEFLVSFYNNEISEKSEIFDDQFSVERPDGSNFTLKIRSTKLEDSAMYFCASSNDGGDYGYTFGSGTRLTVV.

The CDR3 is CASSLYPGGGSPDTQYF. The DNA of the CDR3 is TGTGCCAGCAGCCTCTACCCCGGGGGAGGGAGCCCAGATACGCAGTATTTT. This chain connects TRBV7-8 to TRBJ2-3, with 7 nucleotides matching TRBD2. V lost 5 bases to trimming and J lost 4 bases; unmatched junction nucleotides: 15. Germline-derived CDR1 and CDR2 are SGHVS and FQNEAQ. The length of the CDR3 is 17 residues.

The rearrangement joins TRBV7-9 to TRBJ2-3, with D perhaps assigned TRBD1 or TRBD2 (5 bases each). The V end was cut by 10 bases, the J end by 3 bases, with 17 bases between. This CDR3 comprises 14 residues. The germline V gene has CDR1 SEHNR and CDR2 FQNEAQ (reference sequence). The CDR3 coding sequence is TGTGCCATTTGGGACCCACCACCAACAGATACGCAGTATTTT. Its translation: CAIWDPPPTDTQYF.

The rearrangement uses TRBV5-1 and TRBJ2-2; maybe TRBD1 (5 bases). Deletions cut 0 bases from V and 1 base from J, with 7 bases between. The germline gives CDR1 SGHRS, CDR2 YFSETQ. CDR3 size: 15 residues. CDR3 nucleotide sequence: TGCGCCAGCAGCTTGGGACAGAAGAACACCGGGGAGCTGTTTTTT. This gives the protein CASSLGQKNTGELFF.

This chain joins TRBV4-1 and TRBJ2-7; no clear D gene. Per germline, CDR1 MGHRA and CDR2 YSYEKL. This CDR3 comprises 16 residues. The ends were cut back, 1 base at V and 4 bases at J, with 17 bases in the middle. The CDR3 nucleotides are TGCGCCAGCAGCCAAGCGGTGTCAGGAGTCAATTACGAGCAGTACTTC. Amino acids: CASSQAVSGVNYEQYF.

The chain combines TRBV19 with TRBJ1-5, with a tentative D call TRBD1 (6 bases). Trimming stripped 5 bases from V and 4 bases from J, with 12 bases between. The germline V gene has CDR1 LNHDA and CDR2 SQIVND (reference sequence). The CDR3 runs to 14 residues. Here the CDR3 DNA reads TGTGCCAGTAGTCCGACAGGTCGGAATCAGCCCCAGCATTTT. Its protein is CASSPTGRNQPQHF.

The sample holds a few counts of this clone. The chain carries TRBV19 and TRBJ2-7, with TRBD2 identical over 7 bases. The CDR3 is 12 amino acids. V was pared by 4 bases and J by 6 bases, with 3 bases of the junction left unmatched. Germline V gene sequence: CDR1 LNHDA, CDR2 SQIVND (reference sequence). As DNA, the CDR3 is TGTGCCAGTAGTAGCGGGAGTACCGAGCAGTACTTC. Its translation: CASSSGSTEQYF.

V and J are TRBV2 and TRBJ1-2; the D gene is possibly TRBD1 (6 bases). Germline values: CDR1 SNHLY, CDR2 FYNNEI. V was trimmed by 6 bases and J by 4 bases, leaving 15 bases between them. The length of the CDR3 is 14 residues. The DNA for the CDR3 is TGTGCCAGCAGGTTCCCAGGGGTGGGCTATGGCTACACCTTC. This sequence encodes CASRFPGVGYGYTF.

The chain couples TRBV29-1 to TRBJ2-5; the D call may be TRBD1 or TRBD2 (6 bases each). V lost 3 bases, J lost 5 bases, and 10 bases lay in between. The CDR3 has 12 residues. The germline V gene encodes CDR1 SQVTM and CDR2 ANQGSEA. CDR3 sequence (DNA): TGCAGCGTTGACGGGGGCTGGGAGACCCAGTACTTC. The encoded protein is CSVDGGWETQYF.

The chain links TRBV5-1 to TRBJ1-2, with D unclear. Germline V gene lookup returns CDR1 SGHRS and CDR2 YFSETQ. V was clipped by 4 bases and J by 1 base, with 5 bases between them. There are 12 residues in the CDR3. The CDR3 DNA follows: TGCGCCAGCAGCCCAATTAACTATGGCTACACCTTC. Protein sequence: CASSPINYGYTF. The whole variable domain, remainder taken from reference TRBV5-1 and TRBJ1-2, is KAGVTQTPRYLIKTRGQQVTLSCSPISGHRSVSWYQQTPGQGLQFLFEYFSETQRNKGNFPGRFSGRQFSNSRSEMNVSTLELGDSALYLCASSPINYGYTFGSGTRLTVV.

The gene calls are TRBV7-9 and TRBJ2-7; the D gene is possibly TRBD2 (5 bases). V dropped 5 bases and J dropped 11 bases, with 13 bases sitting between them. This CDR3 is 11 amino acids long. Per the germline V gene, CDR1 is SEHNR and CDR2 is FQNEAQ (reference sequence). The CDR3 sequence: CASSGERREYF. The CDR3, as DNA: TGTGCCAGCAGCGGGGAGAGGCGGGAGTACTTC.

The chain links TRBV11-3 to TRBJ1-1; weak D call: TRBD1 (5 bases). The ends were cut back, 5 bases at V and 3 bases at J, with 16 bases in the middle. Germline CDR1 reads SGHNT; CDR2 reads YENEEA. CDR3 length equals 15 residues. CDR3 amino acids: CASSPVGGGDTEAFF. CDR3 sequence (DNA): TGTGCCAGCAGCCCCGTTGGGGGTGGGGACACTGAAGCTTTCTTT.

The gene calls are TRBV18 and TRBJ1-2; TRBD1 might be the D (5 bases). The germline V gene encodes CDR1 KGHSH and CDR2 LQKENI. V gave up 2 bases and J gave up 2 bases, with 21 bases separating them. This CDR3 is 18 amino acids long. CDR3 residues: CASSPRLGRADGNYGYTF. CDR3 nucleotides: TGTGCCAGCTCACCAAGGCTGGGCAGGGCGGATGGGAACTATGGCTACACCTTC.

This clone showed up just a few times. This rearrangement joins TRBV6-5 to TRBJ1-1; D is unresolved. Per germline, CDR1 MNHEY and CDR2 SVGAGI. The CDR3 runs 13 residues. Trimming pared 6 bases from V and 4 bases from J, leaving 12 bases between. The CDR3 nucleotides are TGTGCCAGCAGCCGCGTTCCGGGCACTGAAGCTTTCTTT. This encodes CASSRVPGTEAFF.

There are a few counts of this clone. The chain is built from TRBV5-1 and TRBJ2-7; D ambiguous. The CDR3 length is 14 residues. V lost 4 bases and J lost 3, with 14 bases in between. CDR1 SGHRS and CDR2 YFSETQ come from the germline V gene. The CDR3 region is CASSPPWSDYEQYF. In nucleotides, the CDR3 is TGCGCCAGCAGCCCCCCCTGGAGCGACTACGAGCAGTACTTC.

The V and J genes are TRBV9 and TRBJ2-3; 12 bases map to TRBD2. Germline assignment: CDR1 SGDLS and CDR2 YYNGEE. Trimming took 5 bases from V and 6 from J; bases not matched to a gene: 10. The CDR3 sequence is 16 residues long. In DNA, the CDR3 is TGTGCCAGCAGGGCTAGCGGGGGGGCCTATTTGGATACGCAGTATTTT. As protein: CASRASGGAYLDTQYF.

This CDR3 is CASSVAGRRWASDTQYF. The CDR3 nucleotides are TGTGCCAGCAGCGTAGCCGGAAGAAGGTGGGCCTCAGATACGCAGTATTTT. The chain recombines TRBV9 with TRBJ2-3; no firm D call. Trimming stripped 0 bases from V and 4 bases from J, with 18 bases between. CDR1 and CDR2 from the germline V gene are SGDLS and YYNGEE. The CDR3 is 17 residues long.

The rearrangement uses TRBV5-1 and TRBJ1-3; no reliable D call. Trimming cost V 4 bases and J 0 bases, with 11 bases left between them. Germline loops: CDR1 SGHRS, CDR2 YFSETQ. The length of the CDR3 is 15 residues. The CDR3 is CASSPQSSSGNTIYF. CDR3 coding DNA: TGCGCCAGCAGCCCACAGTCCAGCTCTGGAAACACCATATATTTT.

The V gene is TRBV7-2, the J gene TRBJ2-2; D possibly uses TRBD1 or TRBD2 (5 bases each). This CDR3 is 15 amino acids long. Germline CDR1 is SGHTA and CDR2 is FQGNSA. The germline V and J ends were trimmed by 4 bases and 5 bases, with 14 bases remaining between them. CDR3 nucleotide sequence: TGTGCCAGCAGCTCTTCCGGGACCACAACCGGGGAGCTGTTTTTT. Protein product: CASSSSGTTTGELFF.

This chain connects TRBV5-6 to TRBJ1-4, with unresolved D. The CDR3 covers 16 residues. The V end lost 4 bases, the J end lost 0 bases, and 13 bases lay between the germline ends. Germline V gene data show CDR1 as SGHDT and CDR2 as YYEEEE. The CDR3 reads CASSQRPTTTNEKLFF. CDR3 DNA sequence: TGTGCCAGCAGCCAGAGACCAACCACAACTAATGAAAAACTGTTTTTT.

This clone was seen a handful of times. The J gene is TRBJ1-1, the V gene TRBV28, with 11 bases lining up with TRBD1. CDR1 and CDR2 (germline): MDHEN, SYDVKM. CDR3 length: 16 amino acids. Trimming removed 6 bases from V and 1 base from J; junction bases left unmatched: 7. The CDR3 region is CASRRTGGMGNTEAFF. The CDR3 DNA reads TGTGCCAGCAGGAGGACAGGGGGCATGGGGAACACTGAAGCTTTCTTT.

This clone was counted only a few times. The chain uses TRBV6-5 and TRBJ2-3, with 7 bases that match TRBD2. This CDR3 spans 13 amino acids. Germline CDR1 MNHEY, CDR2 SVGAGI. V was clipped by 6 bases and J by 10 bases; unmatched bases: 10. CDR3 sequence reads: CASRPPGGRSQYF. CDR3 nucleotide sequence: TGTGCCAGCAGGCCCCCGGGGGGTAGGTCGCAGTATTTT.

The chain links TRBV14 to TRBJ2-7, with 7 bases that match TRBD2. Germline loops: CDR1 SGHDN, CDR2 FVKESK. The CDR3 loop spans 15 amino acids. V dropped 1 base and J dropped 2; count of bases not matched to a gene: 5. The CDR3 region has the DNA TGTGCCAGCAGCCAAGGTAGGACTAGGACCTACGAGCAGTACTTC. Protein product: CASSQGRTRTYEQYF.

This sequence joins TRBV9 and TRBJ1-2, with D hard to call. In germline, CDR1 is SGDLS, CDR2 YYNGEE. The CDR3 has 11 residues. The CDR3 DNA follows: TGTGCGAGCCAGGATAACTATGGCTACACCTTC. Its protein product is CASQDNYGYTF.

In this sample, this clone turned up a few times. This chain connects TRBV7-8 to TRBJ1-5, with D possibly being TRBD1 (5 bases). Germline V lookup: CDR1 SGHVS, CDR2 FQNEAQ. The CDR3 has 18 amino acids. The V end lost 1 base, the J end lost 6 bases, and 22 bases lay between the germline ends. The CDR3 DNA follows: TGTGCCAGCAGCTTAGTGGCTAGCTTGGGGGATGGGTTTCAGCCCCAGCATTTT. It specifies CASSLVASLGDGFQPQHF. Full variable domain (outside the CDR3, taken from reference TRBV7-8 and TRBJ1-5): GAGVSQSPRYKVAKRGQDVALRCDPISGHVSLFWYQQALGQGPEFLTYFQNEAQLDKSGLPSDRFFAERPEGSVSTLKIQRTQQEDSAVYLCASSLVASLGDGFQPQHFGDGTRLSIL.

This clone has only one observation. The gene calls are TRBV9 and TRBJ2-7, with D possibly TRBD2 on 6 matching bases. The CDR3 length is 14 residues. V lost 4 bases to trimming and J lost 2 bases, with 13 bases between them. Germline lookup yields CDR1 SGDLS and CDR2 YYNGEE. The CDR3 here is CASSPRLGAYEQYF. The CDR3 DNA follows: TGTGCCAGCAGCCCCCGACTAGGAGCCTACGAGCAGTACTTC.

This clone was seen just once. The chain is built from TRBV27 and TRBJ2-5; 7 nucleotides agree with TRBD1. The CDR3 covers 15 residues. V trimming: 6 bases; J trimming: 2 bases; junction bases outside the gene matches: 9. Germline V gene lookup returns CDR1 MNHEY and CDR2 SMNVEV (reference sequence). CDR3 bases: TGTGCCAGCAGAGGGACAGAAAGGCATCAAGAGACCCAGTACTTC. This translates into CASRGTERHQETQYF.